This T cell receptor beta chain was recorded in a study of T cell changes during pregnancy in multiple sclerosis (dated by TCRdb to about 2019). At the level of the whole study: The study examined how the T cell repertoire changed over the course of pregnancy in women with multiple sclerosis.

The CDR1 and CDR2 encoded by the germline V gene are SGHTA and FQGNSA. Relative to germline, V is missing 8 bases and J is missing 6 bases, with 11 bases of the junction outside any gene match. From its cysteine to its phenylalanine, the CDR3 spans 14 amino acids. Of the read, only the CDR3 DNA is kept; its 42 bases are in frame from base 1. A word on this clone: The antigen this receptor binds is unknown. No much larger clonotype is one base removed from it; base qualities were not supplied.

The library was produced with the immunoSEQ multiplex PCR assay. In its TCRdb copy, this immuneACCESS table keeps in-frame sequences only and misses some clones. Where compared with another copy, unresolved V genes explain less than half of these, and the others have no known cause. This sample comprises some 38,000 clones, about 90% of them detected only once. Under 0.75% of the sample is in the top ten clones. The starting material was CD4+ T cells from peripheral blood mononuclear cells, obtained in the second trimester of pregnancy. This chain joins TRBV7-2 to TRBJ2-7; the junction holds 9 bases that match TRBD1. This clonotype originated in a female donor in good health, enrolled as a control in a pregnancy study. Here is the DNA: TGTGCCAGCCTTCATCCGGGACAGGGACGCGAGCAGTACTTC. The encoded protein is CASLHPGQGREQYF.